One sample yielded the 10 T cell receptor beta chains listed below, sequenced in a study of blood T cell repertoires in COVID-19. The table came from immunoSEQ multiplex PCR; TCRdb's copy has only in-frame clones and leaves some out. The sample has hundreds of thousands of clones, 75% to 90% seen once. The material sequenced was PBMCs or T cells enriched from blood (not recorded which). The receptor source for this set is a man younger than 35 who had recovered from COVID-19.

The chain uses TRBV7-9 and TRBJ2-2; TRBD2 matches 9 bases. V dropped 5 bases and J dropped 6; count of bases not matched to a gene: 19. Germline CDR1 SEHNR, CDR2 FQNEAQ (reference sequence). The CDR3 totals 19 residues. The CDR3 nucleotides read TGTGCCAGCAGCCCCCCTATAGCGGGAGCGGGGAAAAGGGCCGGGGAGCTGTTTTTT. Amino acid sequence: CASSPPIAGAGKRAGELFF.

J is TRBJ2-1 and V is TRBV5-1; D call uncertain. Germline lookup yields CDR1 SGHRS and CDR2 YFSETQ. The germline V and J ends were trimmed by 5 bases and 5 bases, with 5 bases remaining between them. The CDR3 runs to 11 residues. The CDR3 DNA sequence: TGCGCCAGCAGTGGCAACAATGAGCAGTTCTTC. This gives the protein CASSGNNEQFF. Drawing the rest from reference TRBV5-1 and TRBJ2-1, the complete variable domain is KAGVTQTPRYLIKTRGQQVTLSCSPISGHRSVSWYQQTPGQGLQFLFEYFSETQRNKGNFPGRFSGRQFSNSRSEMNVSTLELGDSALYLCASSGNNEQFFGPGTRLTVL.

The CDR3 DNA reads TGTGCCAGCAGTTTACGGCAGGGGTCCTACGAGCAGTACTTC. Its protein is CASSLRQGSYEQYF. V usage is TRBV28 and J usage is TRBJ2-7, with D possibly matching TRBD1 (6 bases). The germline CDR1 and CDR2 sequences are MDHEN and SYDVKM. Trimming stripped 2 bases from V and 1 base from J, with 9 bases between. This CDR3 comprises 14 residues.

This clone was picked up one time. The chain joins TRBV5-1 to TRBJ2-1; weak D call: TRBD2 (5 bases). CDR1 and CDR2 (germline): SGHRS, YFSETQ. The ends were cut back, 3 bases at V and 10 bases at J, with 14 bases in the middle. There are 13 residues in the CDR3. The CDR3: CASSYPDAGEQFF. For the CDR3, the DNA is TGCGCCAGCAGCTACCCAGACGCGGGCGAGCAGTTCTTC.

The V call is TRBV6-5, the J call TRBJ2-7, with a possible D match to TRBD2 (5 bases). The CDR3 has 11 amino acids. In germline, CDR1 is MNHEY, CDR2 SVGAGI. Trimming left V 6 bases short and J 12 bases short, with 15 bases between. The DNA for the CDR3 is TGTGCCAGCAGCTCGGGGTACTTGAGGTACTTC. Its translation is CASSSGYLRYF.

The chain recombines TRBV3-1 (or the pseudogene TRBV3-2) with TRBJ1-2; D is unresolved. The CDR3 contains 14 residues. Germline values: CDR1 LGHDT, CDR2 YNNKEL (reference sequence). V was clipped by 0 bases and J by 5 bases, with 10 bases between them. The CDR3 DNA reads TGTGCCAGCAGCCAAGATCTGGGAGGATATGGCTACACCTTC. Its protein product is CASSQDLGGYGYTF.

The rearrangement joins TRBV2 to TRBJ1-5; D gene ambiguous. CDR3 size: 12 residues. CDR1 is SNHLY, CDR2 FYNNEI, per germline. V dropped 4 bases and J dropped 7 bases, with 8 bases sitting between them. The DNA of the CDR3 is TGTGCCAGCAGTGTGGTCGGGCAGCCCCAGCATTTT. It translates to CASSVVGQPQHF.

This clone was seen a few times. This chain links TRBV30 with TRBJ1-4; 8 bases map to TRBD1. CDR1 and CDR2 from the germline V gene are GTSNPN and SVGIG (reference sequence). Germline trimming cut 2 bases from V and 14 bases from J; bases unmatched to any gene: 7. The CDR3 totals 12 residues. The CDR3 DNA reads TGTGCCTGGAGTTCTGGCGGGACAGGTCTGTTTTTT. Residues: CAWSSGGTGLFF.

For this clone: Additional DNA sequences in this sample encode the identical CDR3. This chain links TRBV5-6 with TRBJ2-7; D remains ambiguous. This CDR3 has 13 amino acids. V dropped 4 bases and J dropped 0 bases, with 8 bases sitting between them. The germline CDR1 and CDR2 sequences are SGHDT and YYEEEE. CDR3 bases: TGTGCCAGCAGCCTAACCCACTCCTACGAGCAGTACTTC. It is translated as CASSLTHSYEQYF. Full variable domain (missing parts from reference TRBV5-6 and TRBJ2-7): DAGVTQSPTHLIKTRGQQVTLRCSPKSGHDTVSWYQQALGQGPQFIFQYYEEEERQRGNFPDRFSGHQFPNYSSELNVNALLLGDSALYLCASSLTHSYEQYFGPGTRLTVT.

This chain uses TRBV14 with TRBJ2-7, with TRBD2 identical over 8 bases. J was trimmed by 6 bases and V by 4 bases; bases with no gene match: 5. This CDR3 spans 13 amino acids. Per germline, CDR1 SGHDN and CDR2 FVKESK. CDR3 nucleotides: TGTGCCAGCAGCCGCGGACTAGCCGCCGAGCAGTACTTC. This codes for CASSRGLAAEQYF.